This T cell receptor beta chain was identified in a study of regulatory T cells in long-lasting Graves disease. Study results and caveats: Shared public clonotypes totalled over 2,500 in persistent patients, compared with 966 in new patients. The study examined only peripheral blood, not thyroid tissue.

Arm-PCR of CDR3 regions and iRepertoire HTBI primers were used to build TCR beta libraries. One entry per CDR3 protein results from TCRdb running MiXCR on the multiplex PCR reads. In the table there are 440,000 or so distinct CDR3 sequences, about a sixth of which are singletons. The CDR3 runs to 13 residues. CDR1 and CDR2 from the germline V gene are MNHNS and SASEGT. Specified time point: newly diagnosed GD, antithyroid drugs for less than 3 months. The TCR library used RNA extracted from PBMCs. This clonotype was counted a few times. Its antigen is not known. This sample also belongs to another study, concerning T cells in Graves' hyperthyroidism and ophthalmopathy. That publication notes: HTBI primers were the set used in a first-round RT-PCR of the TCR CDR3.

The source material was peripheral blood mononuclear cells (PBMCs), sampled at new diagnosis, from a patient treated with antithyroid drugs. This receptor was identified in a woman in her 30s with Graves disease. The rearrangement uses TRBV6-1 and TRBJ2-1; weak D call: TRBD2 (5 bases). The J call is in doubt because the DNA end fits TRBJ2-5 better. Here the CDR3 reads CASRTRGWETQYF. DNA of the CDR3: TGTGCCAGCAGAACAAGAGGGTGGGAGACCCAGTACTTC.